Below are 9 T cell receptor beta chains sequenced from a single sample in a study of yellow fever vaccine responses in identical twins. MiXCR, run by TCRdb on the RT-PCR reads, gives a single entry per CDR3 protein. The repertoire has approximately 10,000 distinct CDR3 sequences, around four fifths of them found once; the top ten carry 2.1%. The sample was T cells from blood (PBMCs), unsorted or a sorted subset (not recorded which), taken before or after yellow fever vaccination (not recorded which). The receptors originated from a woman under 30 who received the yellow fever vaccine.

The V and J genes are TRBV7-9 and TRBJ2-7; 7 bases align to TRBD2. Germline lookup yields CDR1 SEHNR and CDR2 FQNEAQ (reference sequence). This CDR3 spans 12 amino acids. CDR3 nucleotide sequence: TGTGCGATCGTCAGCGGGATCTACGAGCAGTACTTC. Translation gives CAIVSGIYEQYF.

The chain combines TRBV3-1 with TRBJ2-3; unclear D gene. Germline values: CDR1 LGHDT, CDR2 YNNKEL (reference sequence). Trimming removed 5 bases from V and 2 bases from J, with 11 bases in between. This CDR3 spans 14 amino acids. CDR3: CASSSDSYTDTQYF. The CDR3 DNA is TGTGCCAGCAGCTCTGACTCGTACACAGATACGCAGTATTTT.

This rearrangement joins TRBV28 to TRBJ2-2; D uncertain. Trimming took off 5 bases at V and 7 bases at J, with 8 bases between the two ends. CDR3 length: 12 residues. In germline, CDR1 is MDHEN, CDR2 SYDVKM. CDR3 protein: CASSISVGELFF. CDR3 DNA sequence: TGTGCCAGCAGTATAAGTGTCGGGGAGCTGTTTTTT.

The V gene is TRBV5-5, the J gene TRBJ2-1; the match to TRBD2 covers 11 bases. CDR1 and CDR2 (germline): SGHKS, YYEKEE (reference sequence). The ends lost 0 bases at V and 7 bases at J; junction bases unmatched: 9. CDR3 length: 17 amino acids. The CDR3 DNA reads TGTGCCAGCAGCTTGGACCTACTAGCGGGAGTTCGGAATGAGCAGTTCTTC. The encoded protein is CASSLDLLAGVRNEQFF.

The chain carries TRBV2 and TRBJ2-5; 7 nucleotides match TRBD1. J was trimmed by 5 bases and V by 6 bases; bases with no gene match: 3. Looked up from germline, CDR1 is SNHLY and CDR2 is FYNNEI. The CDR3 loop spans 12 amino acids. The CDR3 region is CASRDRVETQYF. CDR3 bases: TGTGCCAGCAGAGACAGGGTTGAGACCCAGTACTTC.

This clonotype came up once. The chain employs TRBV11-3 and TRBJ2-2; D ambiguous. CDR1 and CDR2 from the germline V gene are SGHNT and YENEEA. V lost 3 bases and J 3 bases, leaving 5 bases between the germline ends. This CDR3 spans 13 amino acids. CDR3 nucleotide sequence: TGTGCCAGCAGCTTTCCGCACACCGGGGAGCTGTTTTTT. Its protein is CASSFPHTGELFF.

This clonotype came up once. This chain joins TRBV12-3 or TRBV12-4 and TRBJ2-6; D ambiguous. Trimming removed 5 bases at V and 1 base at J, with 18 bases between. This CDR3 is 18 amino acids long. CDR3 sequence reads: CASSPRAWMLSGANVLTF. DNA of the CDR3: TGTGCCAGCAGTCCCCGGGCCTGGATGCTTTCTGGGGCCAACGTCCTGACTTTC.

The chain joins TRBV5-1 to TRBJ1-1; D gene ambiguous. From germline, CDR1 is SGHRS and CDR2 YFSETQ. V was shortened by 4 bases and J by 3 bases, with 13 bases between the two germline ends. The CDR3 is made up of 14 amino acids. The CDR3 is CASSLDGIDTEAFF. In nucleotides, the CDR3 is TGCGCCAGCAGCCTTGACGGAATTGACACTGAAGCTTTCTTT.

This clonotype is a singleton in its sample. J is TRBJ2-5 and V is TRBV7-6, with TRBD1 matching over 8 bases. CDR1 and CDR2 (germline): SGHVS, FNYEAQ. The CDR3 spans 16 residues. Trimming at V came to 5 bases and at J to 5 bases, leaving 13 bases not matched to a gene. The CDR3 protein is CASSLPPETGEETQYF. DNA of the CDR3: TGTGCCAGCAGCCTCCCCCCCGAGACAGGGGAGGAGACCCAGTACTTC. Supplemented by reference TRBV7-6 and TRBJ2-5, the full variable domain reads GAGVSQSPRYKVTKRGQDVALRCDPISGHVSLYWYRQALGQGPEFLTYFNYEAQQDKSGLPNDRFSAERPEGSISTLTIQRTEQRDSAMYRCASSLPPETGEETQYFGPGTRLLVL.